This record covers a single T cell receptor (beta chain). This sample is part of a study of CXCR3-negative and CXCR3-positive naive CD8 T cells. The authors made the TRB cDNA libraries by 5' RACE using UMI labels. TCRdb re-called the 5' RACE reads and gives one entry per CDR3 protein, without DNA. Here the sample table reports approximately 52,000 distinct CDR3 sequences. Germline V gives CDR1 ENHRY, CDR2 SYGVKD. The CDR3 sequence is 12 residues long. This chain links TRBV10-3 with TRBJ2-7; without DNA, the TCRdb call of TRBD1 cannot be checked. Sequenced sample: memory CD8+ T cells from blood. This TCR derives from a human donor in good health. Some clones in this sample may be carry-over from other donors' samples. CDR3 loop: CAIRGVPYEQYF.